This T cell receptor beta chain was documented in a study of OX40 agonist ivuxolimab in advanced cancers. Overall study context: The mean age was approximately 60 years, ranging from 23 to 79, with approximately 85% of participants male. Notes on the study in general: Circulating CD4+ and CD8+ T cells showed clonal expansion by week 6 at 0.1 to 3.0 mg/kg. CD8+ T cells averaged more expanded clones than CD4+.

The germline V gene encodes CDR1 SGHDN and CDR2 FVKESK. V dropped 2 bases and J dropped 9; count of bases not matched to a gene: 10. The CDR3 extends over 16 amino acids. Only one count was recorded for this clone. What it binds is unknown. Data came from immunoSEQ multiplex PCR; TCRdb stores just in-frame clones and leaves some out. The sample has around 80,000 clones, approximately 83% seen once; the top ten hold around 2.9%. The sequencing used CD4+ or CD8+ T cells sorted from blood, collected in a trial of the OX40 agonist ivuxolimab. The V call is TRBV14, the J call TRBJ2-5; 12 positions agree with TRBD2. The clonotype originates from an adult with an advanced solid tumor such as melanoma, head and neck, liver or kidney cancer. In nucleotides, the CDR3 is TGTGCCAGCAGCCAAATGGGACTAGCGGGTTCCCAGGCCCAGTACTTC. Translation gives CASSQMGLAGSQAQYF.